This T cell receptor (beta chain) was captured in a study of cytomegalovirus exposure and HLA in healthy donors. Overall study results and limits: Reports indicate that TCR beta sequences accurately predicted the HLA-A and HLA-B alleles of most subjects. TCR association rates varied by HLA locus in a later analysis, with DRB1 highest and HLA-C lowest.

A word on this clone: The target antigen is unknown.

This PCR relied on a set of 60 Vbeta primers and 13 Jbeta primers. The method was immunoSEQ multiplex PCR; TCRdb's version includes in-frame clones alone and lacks a portion of them. The table lists under 200,000 clones, about 70% of them singletons. The receptor's source is a woman in her 30s in good health and CMV-seronegative. Source material: PBMCs.

CDR3 sequence: CASSRGTGPGTEAFF. CDR3 in DNA: TGTGCCAGCAGTCGCGGGACGGGCCCGGGCACTGAAGCTTTCTTT. The genes are TRBV6-4 and TRBJ1-1; maybe TRBD1 (5 bases). The V end lost 5 bases, the J end lost 4 bases, and 17 bases lay between the germline ends. CDR3 length: 15 amino acids. Germline CDR1 and CDR2: MRHNA and SNTAGT.